The 19 T cell receptor beta chains below all came from one sample that was sequenced in a study of T cells in Graves' hyperthyroidism and ophthalmopathy. Amplification of TCR beta CDR3 regions used RNA as the template. The HTBI primer set served for first-round RT-PCR of the TCR CDR3. Using its own MiXCR run on the multiplex PCR reads, TCRdb lists one record per CDR3 protein. In the table there are about 290,000 distinct CDR3 sequences, roughly an eighth of which are singletons. The sequencing sample was made of blood. Receptor source: a woman in her 40s with Graves' hyperthyroidism.

This clonotype was seen many times. The J gene is TRBJ1-1, the V gene TRBV19; D is uncertain. The CDR3 has 14 amino acids. CDR1 is LNHDA, CDR2 SQIVND, per germline (reference sequence). V dropped 4 bases and J dropped 2 bases, with 11 bases sitting between them. CDR3 DNA: TGTGCCAGTAGTACTTCCTCCAAAAACACTGAAGCTTTCTTT. This translates into CASSTSSKNTEAFF.

This clonotype showed up many times. The chain employs TRBV2 and TRBJ1-1, with 10 bases matching TRBD1. Unmatched junction bases numbered 9, after V lost 5 bases and J lost 12 bases. Germline V gives CDR1 SNHLY, CDR2 FYNNEI. CDR3 length: 13 residues. The CDR3 sequence: CASSLRTGGRSFF. The CDR3, as DNA: TGTGCCAGCAGTCTAAGGACAGGGGGAAGGTCTTTCTTT.

This clonotype has at least ten counts. The chain has TRBV6-1 and TRBJ2-3; TRBD2 aligns across 11 bases. J lost 4 bases, V lost 5 bases, and 5 bases had no gene match. The germline V gene encodes CDR1 MNHNS and CDR2 SASEGT. The CDR3 has 15 amino acids. The CDR3 loop is CASSIAGGGADTQYF. Written as DNA, the CDR3 is TGTGCCAGCAGTATAGCGGGAGGGGGGGCAGATACGCAGTATTTT.

This clonotype was counted ten times or more. The rearrangement links TRBV27 to TRBJ2-3, with TRBD2 matching over 7 bases. The germline CDR1 and CDR2 sequences are MNHEY and SMNVEV (reference sequence). The CDR3 extends over 14 amino acids. Unmatched junction bases numbered 2, after V lost 5 bases and J lost 0 bases. The DNA of the CDR3 is TGTGCCAGCAGTAACGGGAGGAGCACAGATACGCAGTATTTT. It codes for CASSNGRSTDTQYF.

Only a few counts were recorded for this clonotype. This clone may be a read error of a much larger clone one base away. The V and J genes are TRBV6-1 and TRBJ2-7, with D perhaps given as TRBD1 or TRBD2 (5 bases each). The V gene's germline CDR1 is MNHNS and CDR2 SASEGT. CDR3 length: 13 residues. The CDR3 DNA reads TGTGCCAGCAGTCAAGGGACCTTCTACGGGCAGTACTTC. Translation: CASSQGTFYGQYF.

This clonotype was counted ten times or more. The chain couples TRBV6-1 to TRBJ2-7; D is perhaps TRBD1 or TRBD2 (5 bases each). Trimming cost V 3 bases and J 0 bases, with 12 bases left between them. The CDR3 covers 15 residues. Per the germline V gene, CDR1 is MNHNS and CDR2 is SASEGT. The CDR3 DNA reads as TGTGCCAGCAGTGAGTCGAAGGGGAGCTCCTACGAGCAGTACTTC. Protein sequence: CASSESKGSSYEQYF.

This clonotype was found many times. The chain links TRBV10-1 to TRBJ2-5, with 9 bases that match TRBD2. The CDR3 is 15 residues long. Germline V CDR1 and CDR2: WNHNN, SYGVQD (reference sequence). V dropped 4 bases and J dropped 2; count of bases not matched to a gene: 5. CDR3 residues: CASSVAGGPQETQYF. CDR3 sequence (DNA): TGCGCCAGCAGTGTTGCGGGAGGGCCTCAAGAGACCCAGTACTTC.

This clonotype was observed at least ten times. The rearrangement joins TRBV7-3 to TRBJ2-7, with TRBD2 matching 10 bases. J lost 0 bases, V lost 5 bases, and 13 bases had no gene match. Looked up from germline, CDR1 is SGHTA and CDR2 is FQGTGA. This CDR3 is built from 18 residues. CDR3 region: CASSPMPRTSGISYEQYF. For the CDR3, the DNA is TGTGCCAGCAGCCCAATGCCCCGGACTAGCGGCATCTCCTACGAGCAGTACTTC.

The table lists this clonotype with many counts. This chain uses TRBV2 with TRBJ2-7, with no clear D. V was shortened by 6 bases and J by 0 bases, with 12 bases between the two germline ends. The germline V gene has CDR1 SNHLY and CDR2 FYNNEI. The CDR3 consists of 14 residues. The CDR3 region is CASRPEGSSYEQYF. DNA for the CDR3: TGTGCCAGCAGGCCTGAAGGGTCCTCCTACGAGCAGTACTTC.

This clonotype was counted many times. This chain joins TRBV20-1 and TRBJ1-1; D unresolved. Germline CDR1 DFQATT, CDR2 SNEGSKA (reference sequence). The CDR3 is made up of 14 amino acids. V lost 0 bases and J 4 bases, leaving 12 bases between the germline ends. The DNA of the CDR3 is TGCAGTGCTAGAGACCAAAAGAGTGGCACTGAAGCTTTCTTT. Translated, it gives CSARDQKSGTEAFF.

In this sample, this clonotype turned up many times. This rearrangement joins TRBV11-3 to TRBJ2-1; D is unclear. Germline values: CDR1 SGHNT, CDR2 YENEEA. Deletions cut 0 bases from V and 8 bases from J, with 8 bases between. The CDR3 sequence is 13 residues long. The CDR3 DNA reads TGTGCCAGCAGCTTAGAGTTTCCGGATGAGCAGTTCTTC. This translates into CASSLEFPDEQFF.

This clonotype was detected many times. The chain joins TRBV12-3 or TRBV12-4 to TRBJ2-6; D not certain. This CDR3 spans 17 amino acids. V dropped 3 bases and J dropped 0 bases, with 12 bases sitting between them. The CDR3 bases are TGTGCCAGCAGTTTTCCGGACGGTCTCTCTGGGGCCAACGTCCTGACTTTC. Protein product: CASSFPDGLSGANVLTF.

This clonotype was seen at least ten times. The V call is TRBV5-1, the J call TRBJ1-2; TRBD1 aligns across 9 bases. After removal of 4 bases from V and 8 bases from J, the junction contained 15 bases not matched to a gene. Per germline, CDR1 SGHRS and CDR2 YFSETQ. The CDR3 is made up of 16 amino acids. The CDR3 loop is CASSGTGTGNRHGYTF. The CDR3 DNA follows: TGCGCCAGCAGCGGAACCGGGACAGGGAACCGTCACGGCTACACCTTC.

The rearrangement uses TRBV20-1 and TRBJ2-7; the D gene is possibly TRBD2 (5 bases). This CDR3 contains 13 residues. The germline gives CDR1 DFQATT, CDR2 SNEGSKA (reference sequence). Trimming shortened V by 1 base and J by 4 bases, and 11 bases separated the two germline ends. CDR3 nucleotides: TGCAGTGCTAGAGTTCTAGCAGAATACGAGCAGTACTTC. Its protein product is CSARVLAEYEQYF.

This clonotype came up many times. This chain connects TRBV7-9 to TRBJ2-7; D uncertain. CDR3 length equals 11 residues. The V gene's germline CDR1 is SEHNR and CDR2 FQNEAQ (reference sequence). V was shortened by 2 bases and J by 1 base, with 0 bases between the two germline ends. This CDR3 reads CASSLSYEQYF. CDR3 bases: TGTGCCAGCAGCTTATCCTACGAGCAGTACTTC.

This clonotype has at least ten counts. The chain carries TRBV6-1 and TRBJ2-7; 7 bases map to TRBD1. The CDR3 contains 12 residues. CDR1 and CDR2 from the germline V gene are MNHNS and SASEGT. The trim removed 4 bases at V and 5 bases at J, leaving 2 bases unmatched. The chain's CDR3 is CASSGQGDEQYF. CDR3 sequence (DNA): TGTGCCAGCAGTGGTCAGGGGGACGAGCAGTACTTC.

This clonotype was found many times. Mismatch with germline at one junction end may stem from a read error. The DNA for the CDR3 is TGCGCACAGGGGGCCCTGAATCAGCCCCAGCATTTT. This gives the protein CAQGALNQPQHF. This chain joins TRBV2 and TRBJ1-5, with TRBD1 matching 9 bases. The CDR3 is 12 amino acids. Germline CDR1 reads SNHLY; CDR2 reads FYNNEI.

This clonotype came up many times. V and J are TRBV14 and TRBJ2-5; no clear D gene. Germline CDR1 SGHDN, CDR2 FVKESK. V was pared by 1 base and J by 5 bases, with 14 bases between. The CDR3 sequence is 15 residues long. In DNA form, the CDR3 reads TGTGCCAGCAGCCAAGCGTCCAGGTCGAGGGAGACCCAGTACTTC. Its protein product is CASSQASRSRETQYF.

This clonotype was counted many times. This chain joins TRBV6-2 or TRBV6-3 and TRBJ1-5; D perhaps matches TRBD1 (6 bases). V dropped 5 bases and J dropped 3 bases, with 11 bases sitting between them. CDR1 and CDR2 (germline): MNHEY, SVGEGT. The CDR3 is 14 residues long. CDR3 sequence: CASSRGANNQPQHF. In DNA form, the CDR3 reads TGTGCCAGCAGTCGGGGGGCGAACAATCAGCCCCAGCATTTT.